The present T cell receptor beta chain was sequenced within a study of T cells in Graves' hyperthyroidism and ophthalmopathy. Study observations and caveats: Ophthalmopathy and stable hyperthyroidism were told apart by a 13 V-J model. Clonotypes that were expanded in thyroid above 0.001 mostly appeared in blood too.

This CDR3 contains 14 residues. Germline V gives CDR1 SGHTA, CDR2 FQGNSA. Trimming removed 5 bases from V and 5 bases from J; junction bases left unmatched: 6. Hyperthyroidism of Graves' type that showed no ophthalmopathy progression within 18 months was stable. Newly diagnosed hyperthyroidism patients aged 18 to 65 years had disease lasting under 2 months. A remark on this clonotype: Antigen specificity is unknown.

There were TCR beta CDR3 regions amplified from RNA transcripts. First-round RT-PCR with HTBI primers amplified the TCR CDR3 region. In TCRdb, the multiplex PCR reads were re-called with MiXCR into one record per CDR3 protein. The table includes a few hundred thousand distinct CDR3 sequences, about 43% detected once. The sequence came from a woman under 30 with Graves' hyperthyroidism. This chain joins TRBV7-2 and TRBJ2-5; 9 bases are a match to TRBD2. What was sequenced was peripheral blood or thyroid tissue (not recorded which). The CDR3 nucleotides read TGTGCCAGCAGCAGCGCGGGAGGGCCTGAGACCCAGTACTTC. This gives the protein CASSSAGGPETQYF.